The T cell receptor beta chain described here comes from a study of blood T cell repertoires in COVID-19. Study context: Acute and convalescent COVID-19 specimens originated in the United States, Italy and Spain. PBMCs, B-cell-depleted T cells, or T cells were the source of the cDNA or gDNA that made up the material.

In the original workflow: Nucleated cell number was recorded as an estimate derived from reference gene primer amplification. Using immunoSEQ multiplex PCR, the repertoire was profiled, and TCRdb retains in-frame clones only, with some absent. Clone size and the V and J calls come from that table; the DNA yielded D and trimming. In the table there are 55,000 to 70,000 clones, approximately 90% of which are singletons. This sequence was found in a woman in her seventies with active COVID-19. The sequenced material came from peripheral blood.

The chain's CDR3 is CASSLSQGFQPQHF. The CDR3 DNA is TGTGCCAGCAGCCTTTCCCAGGGATTTCAGCCCCAGCATTTT. This chain links TRBV2 with TRBJ1-5; weak D call: TRBD1 (5 bases). The CDR3 totals 14 residues. Germline lookup yields CDR1 SNHLY and CDR2 FYNNEI. V lost 6 bases and J 6 bases, leaving 15 bases between the germline ends.